A single T cell receptor (beta chain) is shown here with its context. The data were obtained in a study of OX40 agonist ivuxolimab in advanced cancers. Profiled with immunoSEQ multiplex PCR; TCRdb holds only in-frame clones, not every one. The table has 75,000 to 95,000 clones, approximately 89% seen once; the top ten hold roughly 4%. The CDR3 sequence is 17 residues long. Germline V lookup: CDR1 SGHRS, CDR2 YFSETQ. The J segment lost 2 bases and the V segment lost 2 bases, leaving 10 bases of the junction unmatched. The input for sequencing was CD4+ or CD8+ T cells sorted from blood, taken in a trial of the OX40 agonist ivuxolimab. The source of this sequence is an adult with an advanced solid tumor such as melanoma, head and neck, liver or kidney cancer. The V call is TRBV5-1, the J call TRBJ2-5; 9 bases match TRBD2. The CDR3 coding sequence is TGCGCCAGCAGCTTAACCGTGGGCGGGAGGGGTCAAGAGACCCAGTACTTC. Protein product: CASSLTVGGRGQETQYF.